The sample holds one count of the clone carrying this TCR beta chain. Its antigen is undetermined. Relative to the germline gene, one junction end is altered; a read error may explain this. The data were obtained in a study of tumor-infiltrating lymphocytes in primary liver carcinoma. Study-level points and caveats: Tumor-adjacent and tumor-blood pairs displayed less overlap than did pairs of tumor regions. Only about 7-25% of top clones appeared in all five tumor regions.

Without any cell sorting, roughly 18-34 mg of bulk tissue yielded co-extracted RNA and DNA. The authors made TCR beta cDNA from around 500 ng total RNA with a constant-region primer. Libraries for TCR beta were built through three nested multiplex PCR rounds, which together made up a slightly modified ARM-PCR procedure. Each CDR3 protein is one row after TCRdb ran MiXCR on the multiplex PCR reads. Of around 40,000 distinct CDR3 sequences in the sample, about three quarters are singletons; the top ten hold about 18%. Sequenced: liver tumor tissue from sampling region 2. The sample's subset: tumor region T2, inferior pole. This TCR was sampled from a man in his forties with primary liver carcinoma and hepatitis B virus infection.

CDR3 protein: CRAGWCNHEEYF. In DNA, the CDR3 is TGCCGCGCGGGTTGGTGTAATCACGAGGAGTACTTC. This chain uses TRBV29-1 with TRBJ2-7; TRBD2 might be the D (5 bases). The CDR3 runs to 12 residues. The germline CDR1 and CDR2 sequences are SQVTM and ANQGSEA.